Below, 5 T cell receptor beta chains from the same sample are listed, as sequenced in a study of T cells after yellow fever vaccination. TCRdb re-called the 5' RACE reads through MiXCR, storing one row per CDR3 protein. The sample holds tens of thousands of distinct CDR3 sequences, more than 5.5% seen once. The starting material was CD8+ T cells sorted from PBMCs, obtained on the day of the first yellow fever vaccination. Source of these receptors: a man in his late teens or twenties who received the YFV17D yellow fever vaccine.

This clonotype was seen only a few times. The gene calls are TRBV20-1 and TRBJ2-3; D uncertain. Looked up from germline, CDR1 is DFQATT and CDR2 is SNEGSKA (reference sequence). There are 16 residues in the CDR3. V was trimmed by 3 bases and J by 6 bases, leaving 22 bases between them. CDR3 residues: CSASVPAATPTDTQYF. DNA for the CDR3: TGCAGTGCTAGCGTCCCGGCTGCGACGCCAACCGATACGCAGTATTTT.

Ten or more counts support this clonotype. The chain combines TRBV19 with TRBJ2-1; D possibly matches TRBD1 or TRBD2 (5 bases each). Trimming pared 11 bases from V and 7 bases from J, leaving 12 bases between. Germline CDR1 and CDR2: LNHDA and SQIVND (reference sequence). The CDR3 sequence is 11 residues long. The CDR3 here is CAGGVGNEQFF. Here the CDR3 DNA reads TGTGCCGGGGGAGTTGGGAATGAGCAGTTCTTC.

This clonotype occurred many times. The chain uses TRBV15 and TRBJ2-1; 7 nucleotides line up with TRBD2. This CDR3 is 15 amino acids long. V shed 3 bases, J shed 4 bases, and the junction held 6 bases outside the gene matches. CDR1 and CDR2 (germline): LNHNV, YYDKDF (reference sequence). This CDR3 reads CATSSWRELYNEQFF. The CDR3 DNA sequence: TGTGCCACCAGCAGTTGGCGGGAGCTTTACAATGAGCAGTTCTTC.

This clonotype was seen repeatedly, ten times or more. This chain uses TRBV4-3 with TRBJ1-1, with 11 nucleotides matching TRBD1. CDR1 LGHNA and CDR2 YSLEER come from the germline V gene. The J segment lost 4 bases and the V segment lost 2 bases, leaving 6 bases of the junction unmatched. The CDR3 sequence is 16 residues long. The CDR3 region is CASSQSPGTGGTEAFF. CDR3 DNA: TGCGCCAGCAGCCAATCTCCCGGGACAGGGGGCACTGAAGCTTTCTTT.

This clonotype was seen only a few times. The CDR3 is CASSQAPGATYEQYF. DNA for the CDR3: TGCGCCAGCAGCCAAGCACCCGGGGCCACCTACGAGCAGTACTTC. The genes are TRBV4-3 and TRBJ2-7; D assignment may be TRBD1 or TRBD2 (5 bases each). CDR3 length: 15 residues. CDR1 and CDR2 from the germline V gene are LGHNA and YSLEER. V lost 1 base and J lost 2, with 12 bases in between.